The clone carrying this T cell receptor (beta chain) occurred a few times. Germline V lookup: CDR1 LNHNV, CDR2 YYDKDF (reference sequence). This CDR3 has 16 amino acids. With 1 base clipped from V and 1 base from J, the junction kept 3 bases outside the gene matches. The TCRbeta library was prepared with unique molecular identifiers. Each CDR3 protein is one row after TCRdb ran MiXCR on the PCR reads. The table shows more than 500,000 distinct CDR3 sequences, with approximately 10% occurring only once. This record comes from a study of T-cell reconstitution after alpha-beta-depleted transplantation in children.

V is TRBV15 and J is TRBJ2-2; the match to TRBD1 covers 7 bases. This specimen was PBMCs, mostly from graft donor cells, taken 180 days after TCRalphabeta/CD19-depleted stem cell transplant. The receptor's source is a female patient aged 2 to 10 who had a stem cell transplant for aplastic anemia, so the T cells may come from the graft donor. CDR3 nucleotide sequence: TGTGCCACCAGCAGAGGGACAGGCCTGAACACCGGGGAGCTGTTTTTT. This encodes CATSRGTGLNTGELFF.